This note documents a single T cell receptor (beta chain) sequence. Antigen unknown. Other DNA sequences within the sample encode an identical CDR3. Treatment of the sample: oral pan-JAK inhibitor, 5-10 mg twice daily. Sequencing used cDNA as its template, made by extracting RNA and reverse transcribing it. The data were produced by immunoSEQ multiplex PCR, yet TCRdb's version contains in-frame clones alone and is incomplete. Among 90,000 to 150,000 clones listed, less than 75% were seen once. The V gene lost 2 bases and the J gene lost 8 bases, with 3 bases spanning the gap. The CDR3 has 10 amino acids. The V gene's germline CDR1 is MGHDK and CDR2 SYGVNS. These data originate in a study of CD8+ T cells in alopecia areata. Study at large: Tofacitinib exposure lasted 6 to 18 months, followed by 6 months off drug. Study-wide results and limits: Only a single nonresponder existed, so baseline CD8+ expansion links stay unclear. Mice showed clearer TCR sharing than patients did, a gap that was possibly HLA-related.

The material sequenced was CD8+ T cells sorted from blood, taken at week 4, from a patient treated with tofacitinib. This rearrangement joins TRBV25-1 to TRBJ1-2; D gene ambiguous. The source of this sequence is a human donor with alopecia areata. The CDR3 DNA is TGTGCCAGCAGTGAAGAAGGCTACACCTTC. Translation: CASSEEGYTF.